Following are 22 T cell receptor beta chains from one sample sequenced in a study of CD8+CD57+ T cells in acquired aplastic anemia. Flow cytometry had shown expanded CD8+CD57+ cells in the patients chosen for sequencing. It was genomic DNA that served as the template for profiling TCR beta VDJ and CDR3. TCRdb processed the reads anew with MiXCR; each CDR3 protein has one entry. The sample has 450,000 to 550,000 distinct CDR3 sequences; around a third are singletons. The sample was sorted CD4+, CD8+, or CD8+CD57+ T cells (not recorded which) from PBMCs. The receptors were sampled from a human donor with aplastic anemia.

The gene calls are TRBV25-1 and TRBJ2-1, with 11 nucleotides matching TRBD2. This CDR3 is 16 amino acids long. Germline-derived CDR1 and CDR2 are MGHDK and SYGVNS. Germline trimming cut 5 bases from V and 7 bases from J; bases unmatched to any gene: 10. The CDR3 loop is CASSLSTSGSLNEQFF. The CDR3 nucleotides read TGTGCCAGCAGTTTATCAACTAGCGGGAGTCTTAATGAGCAGTTCTTC.

This clonotype was recorded at least ten times. J is TRBJ1-1 and V is TRBV2; D not certain. Trimming took 7 bases from V and 0 from J, leaving 6 bases between them. The CDR3 has 12 residues. From germline, CDR1 is SNHLY and CDR2 FYNNEI. The CDR3 region is CASIQMNTEAFF. The DNA of the CDR3 is TGTGCCAGCATCCAGATGAACACTGAAGCTTTCTTT.

V usage is TRBV19 and J usage is TRBJ2-2; D gene ambiguous. The V and J ends lost 4 bases and 3 bases respectively, with 12 bases between them. This CDR3 is built from 15 residues. CDR1 is LNHDA, CDR2 SQIVND, per germline (reference sequence). As DNA, the CDR3 is TGTGCCAGTAGTAATCGACCAGAGTACACCGGGGAGCTGTTTTTT. This gives the protein CASSNRPEYTGELFF.

The chain carries TRBV11-1 and TRBJ1-5, with 11 bases that match TRBD1. Germline V gene lookup returns CDR1 SGHAT and CDR2 FQDESV (reference sequence). Trimming at V came to 5 bases and at J to 7 bases, leaving 13 bases not matched to a gene. The CDR3 contains 17 residues. CDR3 nucleotides: TGTGCCAGCAGCGTTAGCTTGGGACAGGGGGATGGACAGCCCCAGCATTTT. Protein product: CASSVSLGQGDGQPQHF.

The chain joins TRBV4-2 to TRBJ1-2; D unresolved. CDR1 LGHNA and CDR2 YNFKEQ come from the germline V gene. The CDR3 runs 14 residues. V lost 0 bases and J lost 2, with 7 bases in between. The CDR3 loop is CASSQEPSNYGYTF. The CDR3 DNA is TGTGCCAGCAGCCAAGAACCGTCCAACTATGGCTACACCTTC.

This clonotype was observed a handful of times. This chain connects TRBV6-1 to TRBJ1-1; a weak D match, TRBD1 (5 bases). Trimming removed 6 bases at V and 8 bases at J, with 10 bases between. CDR1 is MNHNS and CDR2 is SASEGT in the germline V gene. CDR3 length: 11 residues. CDR3 nucleotides: TGTGCCAGCAGCGACAGACTAGAAGCTTTCTTT. Amino acid sequence: CASSDRLEAFF.

This clonotype has only a few counts. CDR3 DNA: TGTGCCAGCAGCTCACGACTAGGCTGGAGCACAGATACGCAGTATTTT. Its translation is CASSSRLGWSTDTQYF. The chain uses TRBV7-8 and TRBJ2-3, with D possibly being TRBD2 (6 bases). Germline CDR1 is SGHVS and CDR2 is FQNEAQ. V lost 4 bases, J lost 0 bases, and 14 bases lay in between. This CDR3 has 16 amino acids.

The gene calls are TRBV9 and TRBJ2-3; 13 nucleotides line up with TRBD2. CDR3 length: 17 amino acids. With 0 bases clipped from V and 5 bases from J, the junction kept 6 bases outside the gene matches. Germline V lookup: CDR1 SGDLS, CDR2 YYNGEE. DNA for the CDR3: TGTGCCAGCAGCGTAGATACTAGCGGGGGGGCCTTAGATACGCAGTATTTT. This sequence encodes CASSVDTSGGALDTQYF.

On this clonotype: A much bigger clone sits one base away, suggesting this may be a read error. The chain links TRBV20-1 to TRBJ1-2; D not resolved. This CDR3 region has 15 residues. Trimming removed 3 bases at V and 6 bases at J, with 20 bases between. Germline lookup yields CDR1 DFQATT and CDR2 SNEGSKA (reference sequence). For the CDR3, the DNA is TGCAGTGCTAGCCTCCGGGAGGGAGGCAACCATGGCTACACCTTC. It yields the protein CSASLREGGNHGYTF.

The V call is TRBV7-8, the J call TRBJ1-3, with D possibly matching TRBD1 (5 bases). CDR1 and CDR2 (germline): SGHVS, FQNEAQ. Trimming took 0 bases from V and 4 from J, leaving 16 bases between them. The CDR3 loop spans 17 amino acids. In nucleotides, the CDR3 is TGTGCCAGCAGCTTAGCACCGTCACGGGGGAGGGGAAACACCATATATTTT. Amino acids: CASSLAPSRGRGNTIYF.

The table lists this clonotype with a few counts. The V and J genes are TRBV20-1 and TRBJ2-1; D remains unclear. Looked up from germline, CDR1 is DFQATT and CDR2 is SNEGSKA (reference sequence). The CDR3 loop spans 13 amino acids. Deletions cut 5 bases from V and 6 bases from J, with 14 bases between. The CDR3 reads CSASRHSGNEQFF. The CDR3 nucleotides are TGCAGTGCTTCTAGACACTCGGGCAATGAGCAGTTCTTC.

The CDR3 coding sequence is TGCGCCAGCAGCCAAGTCGAAGGTTCCAGGCAGACCCAGTACTTC. Its translation is CASSQVEGSRQTQYF. J is TRBJ2-5 and V is TRBV4-3; D unresolved. Germline CDR1 reads LGHNA; CDR2 reads YSLEER. This CDR3 is built from 15 residues. Trimming pared 1 base from V and 6 bases from J, leaving 15 bases between.

The chain has TRBV4-2 and TRBJ1-5; 8 bases are shared with TRBD1. Germline V gene lookup returns CDR1 LGHNA and CDR2 YNFKEQ. The CDR3 runs 15 residues. V dropped 0 bases and J dropped 6; count of bases not matched to a gene: 4. As DNA, the CDR3 is TGTGCCAGCAGCCAAGATTGGACAGGGCGTCAGCCCCAGCATTTT. It is translated as CASSQDWTGRQPQHF.

The V and J genes are TRBV12-3 or TRBV12-4 and TRBJ2-2, with D maybe TRBD2 (7 bases). The CDR3 extends over 22 amino acids. V lost 3 bases and J lost 3, with 32 bases in between. The CDR3 bases are TGTGCCAGCAGTTTCCTCAGCTTGTTTCGCGGGGGCCGCAACACATACACCGGGGAGCTGTTTTTT. Its protein product is CASSFLSLFRGGRNTYTGELFF.

The table lists this clonotype with a few counts. The chain joins TRBV7-9 to TRBJ2-1; 8 bases line up with TRBD2. The length of the CDR3 is 14 residues. Germline CDR1 and CDR2: SEHNR and FQNEAQ (reference sequence). V lost 3 bases, J lost 5 bases, and 3 bases stayed unmatched. The CDR3 DNA follows: TGTGCCAGCAGCTTCGGGGGGGCTAACAATGAGCAGTTCTTC. Translating gives CASSFGGANNEQFF. Together with reference TRBV7-9 and TRBJ2-1, the CDR3 gives the full variable domain: DTGVSQNPRHKITKRGQNVTFRCDPISEHNRLYWYRQTLGQGPEFLTYFQNEAQLEKSRLLSDRFSAERPKGSFSTLEIQRTEQGDSAMYLCASSFGGANNEQFFGPGTRLTVL.

This clonotype has at least ten counts. CDR3 coding DNA: TGTGCCACCAGCAGAGATAGGCAGGGAGAGACCCAGTACTTC. It specifies CATSRDRQGETQYF. The chain couples TRBV15 to TRBJ2-5, with D maybe TRBD1 (5 bases). The germline CDR1 and CDR2 sequences are LNHNV and YYDKDF (reference sequence). The CDR3 contains 14 residues. Trimming took off 0 bases at V and 4 bases at J, with 9 bases between the two ends.

The chain employs TRBV2 and TRBJ1-4; D is perhaps TRBD1 (5 bases). Per the germline V gene, CDR1 is SNHLY and CDR2 is FYNNEI. This CDR3 region has 14 residues. The V end lost 7 bases, the J end lost 7 bases, and 16 bases lay between the germline ends. CDR3 residues: CASTEGRRVEKLFF. The CDR3 nucleotides are TGTGCCAGCACCGAGGGACGGAGGGTTGAAAAACTGTTTTTT. The full variable domain, its missing parts supplied by reference TRBV2 and TRBJ1-4, is EPEVTQTPSHQVTQMGQEVILRCVPISNHLYFYWYRQILGQKVEFLVSFYNNEISEKSEIFDDQFSVERPDGSNFTLKIRSTKLEDSAMYFCASTEGRRVEKLFFGSGTQLSVL.

The genes are TRBV4-1 and TRBJ1-5; 8 nucleotides align to TRBD1. Trimming removed 1 base from V and 10 bases from J; junction bases left unmatched: 9. Per the germline V gene, CDR1 is MGHRA and CDR2 is YSYEKL. CDR3 length: 15 amino acids. CDR3 in DNA: TGCGCCAGCAGCCAAGTTCCCGGGACAGGTCTTCCCCAGCATTTT. This encodes CASSQVPGTGLPQHF.

This clonotype was counted only a few times. The rearrangement joins TRBV29-1 to TRBJ2-3; the D is unclear. Judging by the DNA end, TRBJ1-5 fits better; the J call may be wrong. This CDR3 spans 15 amino acids. The V gene's germline CDR1 is SQVTM and CDR2 ANQGSEA. The CDR3 DNA reads as TGCAGCGTCGCGGACTTTCGGACCTTCACAGATACGCAGCATTTT. The encoded protein is CSVADFRTFTDTQHF.

Note on this clonotype: This sequence may be a read error, since a much larger clone differs from it by one base. CDR3 protein: CASGVGGLTYEQYF. In nucleotides, the CDR3 is TGTGCCAGCGGCGTAGGAGGGTTGACCTACGAGCAGTACTTC. The chain is built from TRBV9 and TRBJ2-7; tentatively, D is TRBD2 (6 bases). Germline values: CDR1 SGDLS, CDR2 YYNGEE. CDR3 length equals 14 residues.

A word on this clonotype: A much larger clone differs by one base, so this may be a read error. The chain recombines TRBV2 with TRBJ2-5, with D possibly TRBD2 on 5 matching bases. V lost 8 bases and J lost 2, with 18 bases in between. CDR3 length equals 15 residues. The germline CDR1 and CDR2 sequences are SNHLY and FYNNEI. The CDR3 sequence: CASRVSYDYQETQYF. CDR3 nucleotides: TGTGCCAGCCGTGTCTCCTACGACTATCAAGAGACCCAGTACTTC.

This clonotype was seen at least ten times. V and J are TRBV11-1 and TRBJ1-3; D is possibly TRBD1 (5 bases). Trimming shortened V by 1 base and J by 2 bases, and 18 bases separated the two germline ends. CDR1 is SGHAT, CDR2 FQDESV, per germline (reference sequence). The CDR3 loop spans 18 amino acids. The CDR3 loop reads CASSLEREGRGPGNTIYF. The CDR3 DNA follows: TGTGCCAGCAGCTTAGAAAGGGAGGGTAGGGGACCTGGAAACACCATATATTTT.